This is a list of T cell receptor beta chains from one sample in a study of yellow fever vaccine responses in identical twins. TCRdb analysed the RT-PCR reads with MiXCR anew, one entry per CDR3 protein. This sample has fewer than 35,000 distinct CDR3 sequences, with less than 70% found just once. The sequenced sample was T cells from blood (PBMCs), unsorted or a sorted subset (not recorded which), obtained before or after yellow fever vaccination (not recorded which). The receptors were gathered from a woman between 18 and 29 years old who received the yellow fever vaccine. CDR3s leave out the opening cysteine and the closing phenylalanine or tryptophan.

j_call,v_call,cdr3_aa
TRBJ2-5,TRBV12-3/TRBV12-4,ASSPPMGGGGETQY
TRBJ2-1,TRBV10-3,AISDEGKAGDKNNEQF
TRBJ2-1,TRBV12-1,ASSFEALTYNEQF
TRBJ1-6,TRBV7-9,ASSGGSNNSPLH
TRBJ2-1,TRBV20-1,SARGQYANNEQF
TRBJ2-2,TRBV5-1,ASSFPGPDNTGELF
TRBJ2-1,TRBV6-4,ASSDSGFSYNEQF
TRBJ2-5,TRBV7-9,ASRQRAGPQETQY
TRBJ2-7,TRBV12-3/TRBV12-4,ASSFARSDEQY
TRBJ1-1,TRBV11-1,ASSSSSSRYTEAF
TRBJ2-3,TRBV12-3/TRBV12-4,ASSLKTQY
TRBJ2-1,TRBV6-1,ASTTSDSNEQF
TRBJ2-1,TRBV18,ASSHRDLPEQF
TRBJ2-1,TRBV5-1,ASRALADSYNEQF
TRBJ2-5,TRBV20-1,SARVGAETQY
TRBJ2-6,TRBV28,ASSGGGVSGANVLT
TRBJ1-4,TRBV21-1,ASSKPQASNEKLF
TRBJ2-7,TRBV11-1,ASSANYEQY
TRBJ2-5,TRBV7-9,ASSLRRGAETQY
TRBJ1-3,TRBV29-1,SAGSSGNTIY
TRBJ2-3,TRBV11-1,ASSFPSDRGDERDTQY
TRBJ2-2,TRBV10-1,ASSDATGELF
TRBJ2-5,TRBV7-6,ASSLERGPQETQY
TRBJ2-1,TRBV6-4,ASSGSYGTSGVNEQF
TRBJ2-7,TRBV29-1,SVVIWNGYVYEQY
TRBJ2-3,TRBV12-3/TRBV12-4,ASSSPWSTDTQY
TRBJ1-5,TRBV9,ASSQTAVGEPQH
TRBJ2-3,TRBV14,ASSITNGDTQY
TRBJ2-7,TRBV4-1,ASSQDPTGLGEQY
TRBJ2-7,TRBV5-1,ASSLTLAGSTYEQY
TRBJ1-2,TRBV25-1,ASSESVSRNGYT
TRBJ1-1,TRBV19,ATQDRGRNTEAF
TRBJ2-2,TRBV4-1,ASSQDLSLSGELF
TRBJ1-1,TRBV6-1,ASVPGQTNTEAF
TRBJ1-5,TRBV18,ASSTTGARQPQH
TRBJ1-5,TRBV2,ASSEALSLGQPQH
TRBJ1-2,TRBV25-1,ASSTLWDSYGYT
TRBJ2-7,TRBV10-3,AISRTGEFSYEQY
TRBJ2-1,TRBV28,ASSPRTGLYNEQF